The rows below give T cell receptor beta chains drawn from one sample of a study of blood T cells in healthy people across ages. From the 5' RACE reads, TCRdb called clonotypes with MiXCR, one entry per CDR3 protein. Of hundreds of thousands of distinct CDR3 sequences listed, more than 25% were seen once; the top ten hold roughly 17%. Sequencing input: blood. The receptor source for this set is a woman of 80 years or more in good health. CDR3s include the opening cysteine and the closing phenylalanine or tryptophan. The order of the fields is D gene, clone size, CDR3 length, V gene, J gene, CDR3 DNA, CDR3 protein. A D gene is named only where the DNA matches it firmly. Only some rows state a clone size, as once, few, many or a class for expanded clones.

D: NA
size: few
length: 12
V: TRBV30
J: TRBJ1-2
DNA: TGTGCCTGGAGTGTAATGGTAGGCCCGTACACCTTC
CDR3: CAWSVMVGPYTF

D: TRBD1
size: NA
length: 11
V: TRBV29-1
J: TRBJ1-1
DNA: TGCAGCGTTGAAGATGAACAGGGGGCTTTCTTT
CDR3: CSVEDEQGAFF

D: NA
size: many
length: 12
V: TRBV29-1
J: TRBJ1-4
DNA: TGCAGCGTAGGACAGCCCAATGAAAAACTGTTTTTT
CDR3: CSVGQPNEKLFF

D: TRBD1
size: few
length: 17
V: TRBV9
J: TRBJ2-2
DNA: TGTGCCAGCAGCGCCGAGGCCGGGACAGGGTGGTCCGGGGAGCTGTTTTTT
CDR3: CASSAEAGTGWSGELFF

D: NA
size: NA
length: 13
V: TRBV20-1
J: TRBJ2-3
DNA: TGCAGTGCTAGTGACACCGGCACAGATACGCAGTATTTT
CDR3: CSASDTGTDTQYF

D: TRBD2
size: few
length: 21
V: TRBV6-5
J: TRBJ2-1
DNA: TGTGCCAGCAGTTACTCGACACCCCTAGCGGGCCGGCATTTCCCGCAAGGAGAGCAGTTCTTC
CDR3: CASSYSTPLAGRHFPQGEQFF

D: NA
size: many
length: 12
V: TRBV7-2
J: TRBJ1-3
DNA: TGTGCCAGCAGCTTACCCCCTTACACCATATATTTT
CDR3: CASSLPPYTIYF

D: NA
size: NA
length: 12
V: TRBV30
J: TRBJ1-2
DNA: TGTGCCTGGAATACCGGGACCCATGGCTACACCTTC
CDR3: CAWNTGTHGYTF

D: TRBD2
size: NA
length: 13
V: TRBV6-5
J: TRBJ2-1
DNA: TGTGCCAGCAGTTACGAGACTAGCGGGGATGAGTTCTTC
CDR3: CASSYETSGDEFF

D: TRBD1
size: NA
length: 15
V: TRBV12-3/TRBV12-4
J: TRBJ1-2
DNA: TGTGCCAGCAGTGCCCTAAGGGGGCGTGGATATGGCTACACCTTC
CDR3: CASSALRGRGYGYTF

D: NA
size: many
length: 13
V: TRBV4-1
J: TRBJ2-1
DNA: TGCGCCAGCAGCAAGGGGGTGTACAATGAGCAGTTCTTC
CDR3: CASSKGVYNEQFF

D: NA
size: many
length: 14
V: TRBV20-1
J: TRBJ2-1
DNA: TGCAGTGCTAAATTGGGGGGACCCTACAATGAGCAGTTCTTC
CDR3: CSAKLGGPYNEQFF

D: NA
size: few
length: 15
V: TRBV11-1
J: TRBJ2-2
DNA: TGTGCCAGCAGCCAAGACACTTATAACACCGGGGAGCTGTTTTTT
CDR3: CASSQDTYNTGELFF

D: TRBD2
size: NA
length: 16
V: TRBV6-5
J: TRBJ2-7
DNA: TGTGCCAGCAGTATTAGCGGGGGGGCCTTCTCCTACGAGCAGTACTTC
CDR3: CASSISGGAFSYEQYF

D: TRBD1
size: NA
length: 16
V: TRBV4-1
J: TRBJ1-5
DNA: TGCGCCAGCAGCCCTGGACAGGGGGCAAGAAATCGGCCCCAGCATTTT
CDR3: CASSPGQGARNRPQHF

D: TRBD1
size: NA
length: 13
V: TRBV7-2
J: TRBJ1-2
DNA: TGTGCCAGCAGCACGGGGACAGAATATGGCTACACCTTC
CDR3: CASSTGTEYGYTF

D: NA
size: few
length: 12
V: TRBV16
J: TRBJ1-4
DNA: TGTGCCAGCAGCCAACATAATGAAAAACTGTTTTTT
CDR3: CASSQHNEKLFF

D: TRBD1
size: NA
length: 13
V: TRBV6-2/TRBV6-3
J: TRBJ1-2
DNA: TGTGCCAGCAGTCGCGGACAGGGCTTTGGCTACACCTTC
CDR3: CASSRGQGFGYTF

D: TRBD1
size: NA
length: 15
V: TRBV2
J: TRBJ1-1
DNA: TGTGCCAGCAGTGATTGGGGACAGGGGGGCACTGAAGCTTTCTTT
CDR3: CASSDWGQGGTEAFF

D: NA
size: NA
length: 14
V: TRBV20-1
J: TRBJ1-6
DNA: TGCAGTGCTAGAGAGGGTAGTTTATCTTCACCCCTCCACTTT
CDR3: CSAREGSLSSPLHF

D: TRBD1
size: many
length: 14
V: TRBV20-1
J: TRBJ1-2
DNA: TGCAGTGCTAGAGGGGGGGGACAGAACTATGGCTACACCTTC
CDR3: CSARGGGQNYGYTF

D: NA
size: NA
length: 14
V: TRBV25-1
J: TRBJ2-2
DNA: TGTGCCAGCAGTGAAGAGGGGTACACCGGGGAGCTGTTTTTT
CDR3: CASSEEGYTGELFF

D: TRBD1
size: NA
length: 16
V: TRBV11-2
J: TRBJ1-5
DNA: TGTGCCAGCAGCCGAGACAGGGAGGATAGCAATCAGCCCCAGCATTTT
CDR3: CASSRDREDSNQPQHF

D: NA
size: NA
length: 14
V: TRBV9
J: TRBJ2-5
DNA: TGTGCCAGCAGCGTAGCTTCAGGTCGGGAGACCCAGTACTTC
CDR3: CASSVASGRETQYF

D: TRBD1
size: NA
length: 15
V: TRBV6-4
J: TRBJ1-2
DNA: TGTGCCAGCAGTTACTTTGGGACAGGGGGCTATGGCTACACCTTC
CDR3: CASSYFGTGGYGYTF

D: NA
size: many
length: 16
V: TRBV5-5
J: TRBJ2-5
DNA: TGTGCCAGCAGCTTGGGAGCGGGCGCCCCAGGGGAGACCCAGTACTTC
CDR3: CASSLGAGAPGETQYF

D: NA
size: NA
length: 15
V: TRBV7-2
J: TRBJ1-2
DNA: TGTGCCAGCAGCCGGACTGCGGGGGATAACTATGGCTACACCTTC
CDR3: CASSRTAGDNYGYTF

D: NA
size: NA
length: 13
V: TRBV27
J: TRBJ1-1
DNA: TGTGCCAGCCAGACATCCTTGAACACTGAAGCTTTCTTT
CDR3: CASQTSLNTEAFF

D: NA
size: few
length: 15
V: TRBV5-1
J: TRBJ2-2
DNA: TGCGCCAGCAGCTCCTACGGGGCAGGCACCGGGGAGCTGTTTTTT
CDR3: CASSSYGAGTGELFF

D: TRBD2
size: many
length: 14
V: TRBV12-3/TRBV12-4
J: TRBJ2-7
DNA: TGTGCCAGCATTGGTACTAGCGGACCATACGAGCAGTACTTC
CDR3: CASIGTSGPYEQYF

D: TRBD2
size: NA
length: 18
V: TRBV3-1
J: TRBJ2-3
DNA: TGTGCCAGCAGCTCTCCACCGATAGCGGGGGGGCGGTTGGATACGCAGTATTTT
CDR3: CASSSPPIAGGRLDTQYF

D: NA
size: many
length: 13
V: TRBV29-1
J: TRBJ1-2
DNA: TGCAGCGTTGGAGCAGGTTGGGGCTATGGCTACACCTTC
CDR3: CSVGAGWGYGYTF

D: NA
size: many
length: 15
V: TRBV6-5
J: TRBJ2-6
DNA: TGTGCCAGCAAGGCAGTGAATTCTGGGGCCAACGTCCTGACTTTC
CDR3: CASKAVNSGANVLTF

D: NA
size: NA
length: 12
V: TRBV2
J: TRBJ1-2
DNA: TGTGCCAGCATCCCAGGGCGATATGGCTACACCTTC
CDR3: CASIPGRYGYTF

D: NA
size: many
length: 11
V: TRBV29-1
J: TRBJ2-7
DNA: TGCAGCGTTGGTTTCTCCTACGAGCAGTACTTC
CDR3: CSVGFSYEQYF

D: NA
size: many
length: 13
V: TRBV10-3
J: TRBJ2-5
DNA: TGTGCCATCAGTGAGTCCCCACCAGAGACCCAGTACTTC
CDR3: CAISESPPETQYF

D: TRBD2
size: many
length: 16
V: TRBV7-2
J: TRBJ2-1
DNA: TGTGCCAGCAGCTTAGGAGGGACTAGCGGGGGGGGTGAGCAGTTCTTC
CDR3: CASSLGGTSGGGEQFF

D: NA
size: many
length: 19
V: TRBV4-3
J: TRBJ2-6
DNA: TGCGCCAGCAGCCAGGAAGGTCCGGTGGGTTTCTCTGGGGCCAACGTCCTGACTTTC
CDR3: CASSQEGPVGFSGANVLTF

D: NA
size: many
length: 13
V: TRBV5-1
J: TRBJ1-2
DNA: TGCGCCAGCAGCTTGGAAGGGTTCGTCGGCTACACCTTC
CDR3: CASSLEGFVGYTF

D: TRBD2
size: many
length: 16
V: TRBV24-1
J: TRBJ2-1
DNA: TGTGCCACCTCCTGGGGAGGCGGGGGGCTTTACAATGAGCAGTTCTTC
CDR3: CATSWGGGGLYNEQFF

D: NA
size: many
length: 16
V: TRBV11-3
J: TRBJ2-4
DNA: TGTGCCAGCAGCCCCAAACAACAGGGTTTCGGAAACATTCAGTACTTC
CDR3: CASSPKQQGFGNIQYF

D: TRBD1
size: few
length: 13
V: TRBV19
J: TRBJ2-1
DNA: TGTGCCAGTGGCGCGACAGGGTTCGGTGAGCAGTTCTTC
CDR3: CASGATGFGEQFF

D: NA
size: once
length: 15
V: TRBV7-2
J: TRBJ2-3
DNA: TGTGCCAGCAGCTTAGTGCCCGGGCGCTGTGATACGCAGTATTTT
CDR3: CASSLVPGRCDTQYF

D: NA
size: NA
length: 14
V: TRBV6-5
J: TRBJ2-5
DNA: TGTGCCAGCAGTTACGGTACCAACCAAGAGACCCAGTACTTC
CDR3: CASSYGTNQETQYF